This T cell receptor beta chain emerged from a study of T cells in Graves' hyperthyroidism and ophthalmopathy (dated by TCRdb to the late 2010s). General notes on the study: Peripheral blood was collected at initial diagnosis, before any treatment. To identify distinguishing TCR V-J signatures, a discovery cohort of 90 to 100 patients was used, comprising under 45 with Graves' ophthalmopathy and 55 to 65 with stable Graves' hyperthyroidism. The roughly 90 discovery patients were divided at random into training and test sets in a 7:3 ratio. In six Graves' hyperthyroidism patients, the study also compared T-cell repertoires from thyroid tissue with T-cell repertoires from blood. The paper reports TCR Vbeta CDR3 sequencing of approximately 130 peripheral blood samples: over 40 ophthalmopathy, about 75 hyperthyroidism and 17 progressor patients. After sampling, hyperthyroidism patients received methimazole starting at 30 mg daily, and ophthalmopathy patients received high-dose intravenous methylprednisolone. Prospective prediction of ophthalmopathy was tested in an independent validation cohort of 18 to 20 hyperthyroidism patients and 15 to 17 patients who later progressed to ophthalmopathy. General conclusions and limits of the study: Ophthalmopathy was separated from stable hyperthyroidism by a 13 V-J signature model, with 85% to 90% sensitivity and around 81% specificity obtained in cross-validation and 80%/75% obtained in testing. Most expanded thyroid clonotypes (frequency above 0.001) were also found in blood, which suggests that blood repertoires may mirror thyroid immune responses. Sample size was not statistically predetermined, and blinding of investigators to group allocation was not performed. During validation, the model predicted progression to ophthalmopathy a median of roughly six months ahead of onset, with more than 60% sensitivity and around 73% specificity.

In its sample, this clonotype was seen many times. This clone's antigen is unknown. Base qualities were left out, and no much larger clone turns up one base away. Moderately to severely active disease, a Clinical Activity Score of at least 3, a NOSPECS grade of at least 4, and a duration under 3 months were present in ophthalmopathy patients. Any patient with an uncontrolled infection, another autoimmune disease, pregnancy or lactation was excluded. Clinical symptoms, serum thyroxine and TRAb, thyroid ultrasound, and orbital computed tomography formed the basis for the diagnoses. PBMCs were isolated from roughly 10 ml of fresh peripheral blood by Ficoll-Paque density gradient centrifugation. Total RNA was extracted using Trizol reagent, and RNA quality was assessed on an Agilent 2100 Bioanalyzer. V loses 4 bases, J loses 3 bases, and the germline ends lie 10 bases apart. The germline V gene yields SNHLY for CDR1 and FYNNEI for CDR2. There are 14 amino acids in the CDR3, from cysteine to phenylalanine inclusive. CDR3 DNA only is kept here, 42 bases in frame from base 1.

TCR beta CDR3 regions were amplified from RNA transcripts. For the first round of RT-PCR on the TCR CDR3, the HTBI primer set was used together with the Qiagen OneStep RT-PCR kit. The libraries were constructed in a second round of multiplex PCR and then size-selected and purified. Paired-end sequencing of the libraries was performed with 100 bp reads on an Illumina HiSeq2000. Regarding the original processing steps: SOAPnuke was used to process the raw data, throwing out any read that contained adapters or uncalled bases, had a mean Phred below 15, or lacked an exact constant-primer or identifier match. High-quality paired reads were merged using COPE v1.2.5, and each unique nucleotide sequence was defined as a clonotype. Clonotypes were aligned to IMGT TRBV, TRBD and TRBJ reference segments using MiTCR v1.1. The analysis included only V-J combinations with a frequency above 0.0001, which together covered 99% to 99.2% of the repertoires. The TCS score was defined as F50 (clonal expansion) divided by E x V (chaos), with BLOSUM62-based TCRdist calculated between CDR3 peptides within each V-J. Welch's t-statistics and random forest reduced roughly 530 V-J features to about 12, which were used in a naive Bayes classifier (R e1071). TCRdb took the public reads, trimmed them with fastp at Q25, ran MiXCR for clone calling and kept in-frame beta chains. For every CDR3 protein sequence, its rows merge into one entry that carries the most common genes and DNA. The V and J calls reflect TCRdb's pipeline rather than the authors' work. The sample table shows about 600,000 distinct CDR3 sequences, and approximately 15% are seen once. Together, the top ten hold roughly 6.9% of the sample.

This sequence was found in a woman aged 18-35 years with Graves' ophthalmopathy. The sequencing sample was made of blood. The chain employs TRBV2 and TRBJ2-1; the D gene is unclear. The DNA is as follows: TGTGCCAGCAGTGGAGACAAGTACTACAATGAGCAGTTCTTC. It codes for CASSGDKYYNEQFF. With the portions outside the CDR3 filled from the reference TRBV2 and TRBJ2-1 genes, the complete variable region becomes EPEVTQTPSHQVTQMGQEVILRCVPISNHLYFYWYRQILGQKVEFLVSFYNNEISEKSEIFDDQFSVERPDGSNFTLKIRSTKLEDSAMYFCASSGDKYYNEQFFGPGTRLTVL.